A single T cell receptor (beta chain) is shown here with its context. The antigen this receptor binds is unknown. No base quality values were provided; no much bigger clone lies one nucleotide off. TCRbeta CDR3 regions were amplified from genomic DNA by means of the immunoSEQ Assay, a bias-controlled multiplex PCR. On the authors' methods: Nucleated cell counts per sample were estimated from amplification of reference gene primers within the assay. To quantify the absolute abundance of each unique TCRbeta CDR3 rearrangement, sequence reads were collapsed and filtered. For each sample, productive Simpson clonality was calculated as the square root of Simpson's diversity index across productive rearrangements. This immuneACCESS table, as held by TCRdb, lists in-frame sequences with V and J called but not all clones. Of the missing ones, under half trace to an unresolved V gene in checked studies; the others have no known cause. V, J and clone size are taken as reported in that table, and D and trimming were inferred from the DNA itself. A total of fewer than 250,000 clones appear in this sample, approximately 88% of them only once. Around 6.5% of the sample belongs to the ten largest clones.

This sample is drawn from a study of blood T cell repertoires in COVID-19 (dated by TCRdb to the early 2020s). Regarding the complete study: Samples covering the acute and convalescent phases of COVID-19 were provided by collaborators in the United States, Italy and Spain. The prospective study material was composed of cDNA or gDNA derived from T cells, B-cell-depleted T cells, or PBMCs. The dataset comprised deeply sampled blood TCRbeta repertoires from subjects exposed to, actively infected with, or recovered from COVID-19. The repertoires were released in a freely available public database meant as a resource for research on the immune response to SARS-CoV-2. Samples came from the ongoing ImmuneRACE study (first 160 participants) plus 1,254 subjects from 6 global collaborators. Nearly every sample came with metadata listing a de-identified subject ID, COVID-19 status, age in years and sex. HLA class I and class II types, where available, came from metadata supplied by the sample provider rather than from assay-based typing. Broad study findings and their caveats: Clinical and demographic metadata were provided uncurated, with the amount varying by source and participant.

Another Seattle source contributed samples from volunteer blood donors who had recovered from COVID-19. The collaborating institutions used their own protocols to collect whole blood in K2EDTA tubes. For TCRbeta analysis, collaborators shipped samples as frozen whole blood, isolated PBMCs, or DNA extracted from either of those sample types. From a lookup of the germline V gene, CDR1 and CDR2 are MNHEY and SVGAGI. Taken from cysteine to phenylalanine, the CDR3 has 15 residues. The CDR3 DNA has 45 bases and is translated from base 1. Relative to germline, V is 2 bases shorter and J is 2 bases shorter, with 11 bases between their ends.

This receptor was taken from a man aged 55 to 70 who had recovered from COVID-19. The sequence joins TRBV6-5 to TRBJ2-3; the D gene is unclear. Material: peripheral blood. The encoded CDR3 is CASSYLQANTDTQYF. The nucleotide sequence is TGTGCCAGCAGTTACCTCCAGGCGAACACAGATACGCAGTATTTT.